The sequence of this TCR beta chain was determined in a study of long-term antiretroviral therapy in people with HIV. The CDR3 has 14 amino acids. Germline CDR1 is SEHNR and CDR2 is FQNEAQ (reference sequence). The germline V and J ends were trimmed by 6 bases and 0 bases, with 11 bases remaining between them. General study findings and limits: Clonal expansions arising prior to ART prevailed in the repertoire at every time point. Repertoires from HIV showed CDR3 length ranges narrower than those of controls.

Participants who had HIV were, without exception, treated in the United States. Notes on this clone: As yet, its antigen is unknown.

Investigators performed immunoSEQ version v3.0 at survey level. In sequencing, about 40,000-50,000 T-cell genomes per sample were targeted. Produced via immunoSEQ multiplex PCR; TCRdb's table is partial and in-frame only. The sample has 25,000 to 35,000 clones, more than 95% seen once. The receptor was derived from a man aged 25-45 years with HIV. The V and J genes are TRBV7-9 and TRBJ2-5; no clear D gene. The sample was unsorted PBMCs, taken 6.9 years after starting antiretroviral therapy. CDR3 sequence: CASRKKDYQETQYF. In DNA, the CDR3 is TGTGCCAGCAGAAAAAAAGACTACCAAGAGACCCAGTACTTC.